This paragraph reports one T cell receptor (beta chain). Its antigen is not known. RNA extraction and reverse transcription yielded cDNA as sequencing template. Only in-frame clones appear in the TCRdb table, and some are missing; sequencing was by immunoSEQ multiplex PCR. The data hold about 110,000 clones, with around three fifths observed a single time. The entry originates in a study of CD8+ T cells in alopecia areata. Study background: The authors scored treated patients' severity by affected scalp percentage.

Described treatment: oral pan-JAK inhibitor, 5-10 mg twice daily. The investigators collected lesional scalp punch biopsies and peripheral blood from alopecia areata patients. Study results and limitations: Scalp samples also contribute reads from the resident alphabeta T cells found in normal skin.

This CDR3 is built from 15 residues. The germline V gene has CDR1 MGHDK and CDR2 SYGVNS. V shed 4 bases and J 8 bases; nucleotides not matched to a gene: 8. The sequence derives from a human donor with alopecia areata. This sample comprised CD8+ T cells sorted from blood, obtained at week 24, from a patient treated with tofacitinib. The chain couples TRBV25-1 to TRBJ1-2; TRBD1 agrees at 12 bases. Written as DNA, the CDR3 is TGTGCCAGCAGTGGTGTCCGGGACAGGGGGCAAGGCTACACCTTC. Protein: CASSGVRDRGQGYTF.